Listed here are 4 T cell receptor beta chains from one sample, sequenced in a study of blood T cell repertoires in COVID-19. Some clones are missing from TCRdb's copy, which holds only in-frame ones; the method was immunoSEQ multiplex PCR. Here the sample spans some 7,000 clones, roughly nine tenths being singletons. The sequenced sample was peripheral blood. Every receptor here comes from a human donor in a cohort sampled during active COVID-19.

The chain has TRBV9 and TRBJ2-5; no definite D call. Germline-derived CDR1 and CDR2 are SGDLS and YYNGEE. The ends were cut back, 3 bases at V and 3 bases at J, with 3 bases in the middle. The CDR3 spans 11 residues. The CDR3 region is CASSAEETQYF. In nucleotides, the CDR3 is TGTGCCAGCAGCGCAGAAGAGACCCAGTACTTC.

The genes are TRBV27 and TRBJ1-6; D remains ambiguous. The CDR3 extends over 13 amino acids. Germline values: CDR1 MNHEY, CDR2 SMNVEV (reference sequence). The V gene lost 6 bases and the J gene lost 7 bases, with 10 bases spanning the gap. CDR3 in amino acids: CASSRGPNSPLHF. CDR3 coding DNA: TGTGCCAGCAGCCGAGGTCCAAATTCACCCCTCCACTTT.

CDR3 amino acids: CASRTGGAVNEQFF. In nucleotides, the CDR3 is TGCGCCAGCAGGACAGGGGGCGCGGTGAATGAGCAGTTCTTC. The chain uses TRBV5-1 and TRBJ2-1, with 10 bases that match TRBD1. The V gene's germline CDR1 is SGHRS and CDR2 YFSETQ. The V segment lost 5 bases and the J segment 7 bases; nucleotides outside the gene matches: 6. The CDR3 has 14 residues.

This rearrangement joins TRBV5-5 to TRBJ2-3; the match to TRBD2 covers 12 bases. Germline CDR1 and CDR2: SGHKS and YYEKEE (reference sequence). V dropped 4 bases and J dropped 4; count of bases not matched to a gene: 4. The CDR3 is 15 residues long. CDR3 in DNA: TGTGCCAGCAGCCAGACTAGCGGGAGACCAGATACGCAGTATTTT. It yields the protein CASSQTSGRPDTQYF.